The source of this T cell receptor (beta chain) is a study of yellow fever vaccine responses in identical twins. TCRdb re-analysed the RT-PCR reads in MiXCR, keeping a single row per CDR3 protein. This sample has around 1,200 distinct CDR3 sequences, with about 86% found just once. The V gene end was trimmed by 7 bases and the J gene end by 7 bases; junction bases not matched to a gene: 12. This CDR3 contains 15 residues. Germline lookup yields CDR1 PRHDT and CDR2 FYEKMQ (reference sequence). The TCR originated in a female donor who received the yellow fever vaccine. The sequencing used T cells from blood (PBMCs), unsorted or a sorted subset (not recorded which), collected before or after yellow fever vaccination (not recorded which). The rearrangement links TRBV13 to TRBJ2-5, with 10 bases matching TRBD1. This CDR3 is CASKSTGTGAWTQYF. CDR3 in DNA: TGTGCCAGCAAAAGTACCGGGACAGGGGCTTGGACCCAGTACTTC.